Below, one TCR beta chain is given with its context. What it binds is unknown. These data come from a study of graft-versus-host responses after intestinal transplantation. Study-level information: The whole recipient group had anti-thymocyte globulin induction followed by tacrolimus and steroids for around 3 years. Study results and caveats: Detection of GvH clones occurred in recipient marrow, and some had their first appearance in ileum or blood.

Assay: immunoSEQ multiplex PCR; the TCRdb copy retains only in-frame clones and omits some. The top ten hold 0.15% to 0.2% of the sample, which has tens of thousands of clones, 94% seen once. The CDR3 is 15 residues long. Germline V gene sequence: CDR1 SGHDN, CDR2 FVKESK. Trimming took 1 base from V and 4 from J, leaving 12 bases between them. The sample consisted of unstimulated CD4+ T cells sorted from spleen or lymph node cells, taken before transplant. This rearrangement joins TRBV14 to TRBJ2-3; TRBD2 might be the D (5 bases). This TCR derives from a human donor who was the organ donor for an intestinal transplant. The CDR3 region has the DNA TGTGCCAGCAGCCAAGGGAGGAGTCGGGCAGATACGCAGTATTTT. Its protein product is CASSQGRSRADTQYF.